These 32 T cell receptor beta chains were sequenced from one sample in a study of CD8 T cells in ankylosing spondylitis. The study, taken as a whole, reports: In ankylosing spondylitis blood, a motif of roughly 8 highly homologous TCR beta variants appeared characteristic.

Which antigens these TCRs recognize remains unknown. TCRdb reprocessed the 5' RACE reads with MiXCR, giving one entry per CDR3 protein. Among a few hundred thousand distinct CDR3 sequences listed, under 25% were seen once. What was sequenced was blood, either unsorted or a sorted T cell fraction (not recorded which). These receptors all come from a male donor with ankylosing spondylitis.

This clonotype was recorded a few times. The rearrangement uses TRBV9 and TRBJ2-3, with D unresolved. V was clipped by 7 bases and J by 0 bases, with 9 bases between them. The CDR3 is 13 residues long. Germline values: CDR1 SGDLS, CDR2 YYNGEE. CDR3 region: CASAFLSTDTQYF. CDR3 bases: TGTGCCAGCGCTTTTCTCAGCACAGATACGCAGTATTTT.

The V call is TRBV29-1, the J call TRBJ2-1; D unclear. V shed 4 bases and J shed 4 bases, with 5 bases lying between them. The length of the CDR3 is 11 residues. The V gene's germline CDR1 is SQVTM and CDR2 ANQGSEA. CDR3 region: CSVVSYNEQFF. Here the CDR3 DNA reads TGCAGCGTTGTTTCTTACAATGAGCAGTTCTTC.

CDR3: CASSRTGPQGGNEQFF. The CDR3 DNA is TGTGCCAGCAGCCGAACGGGGCCTCAAGGGGGGAATGAGCAGTTCTTC. The V gene is TRBV7-9, the J gene TRBJ2-1, with D perhaps assigned TRBD1 or TRBD2 (6 bases each). Between the trimmed V and J ends, which lost 5 bases and 7 bases, there was a span of 21 bases. This CDR3 is built from 16 residues. The germline V gene has CDR1 SEHNR and CDR2 FQNEAQ (reference sequence).

This clonotype has a handful of counts. The chain couples TRBV12-5 to TRBJ2-1; 7 nucleotides align to TRBD2. This CDR3 region has 17 residues. V dropped 0 bases and J dropped 3; count of bases not matched to a gene: 8. CDR1 and CDR2 (germline): LGHNT, FRNRAP. The CDR3 sequence is CASGLVRAGRDYNEQFF. The DNA of the CDR3 is TGTGCTAGTGGTTTGGTACGGGCAGGGAGGGACTACAATGAGCAGTTCTTC.

The rearrangement uses TRBV4-3 and TRBJ1-4; D is unclear. Germline V gene lookup returns CDR1 LGHNA and CDR2 YSLEER. V was pared by 0 bases and J by 9 bases, with 8 bases between. This CDR3 region has 13 residues. The CDR3 bases are TGCGCCAGCAGCCAAGATCCCGGACAAAAACTGTTTTTT. It codes for CASSQDPGQKLFF.

The chain joins TRBV20-1 to TRBJ2-3; no clear D gene. CDR3 size: 15 residues. The V and J ends lost 0 bases and 2 bases respectively, with 12 bases between them. Germline V gives CDR1 DFQATT, CDR2 SNEGSKA (reference sequence). The CDR3 protein is CSARDSAWDTDTQYF. CDR3 nucleotides: TGCAGTGCTAGAGATTCGGCCTGGGACACAGATACGCAGTATTTT.

This rearrangement joins TRBV3-1 to TRBJ2-4; D perhaps matches TRBD2 (5 bases). The CDR3 loop spans 14 amino acids. Between the trimmed V and J ends, which lost 1 base and 9 bases, there was a span of 13 bases. Germline CDR1 reads LGHDT; CDR2 reads YNNKEL (reference sequence). DNA of the CDR3: TGTGCCAGCAGCCAAGGAAGCGGCTACGGCATTCAGTACTTC. This gives the protein CASSQGSGYGIQYF. Filled out from reference TRBV3-1 and TRBJ2-4, the complete variable domain reads DTAVSQTPKYLVTQMGNDKSIKCEQNLGHDTMYWYKQDSKKFLKIMFSYNNKELIINETVPNRFSPKSPDKAHLNLHINSLELGDSAVYFCASSQGSGYGIQYFGAGTRLSVL.

This clonotype was observed many times. The chain carries TRBV5-1 and TRBJ1-5; 9 bases fit TRBD1. Germline V gene data show CDR1 as SGHRS and CDR2 as YFSETQ. V gave up 4 bases and J gave up 5 bases; unmatched junction bases: 4. The length of the CDR3 is 14 residues. The DNA for the CDR3 is TGCGCCAGCAGCCTAAGACAGGGGGATCAGCCCCAGCATTTT. It encodes CASSLRQGDQPQHF.

The chain combines TRBV4-2 with TRBJ2-1, with 8 bases matching TRBD2. Losses at the gene ends were 0 bases for V and 4 bases for J; bases not matched to a gene: 2. There are 15 residues in the CDR3. The germline V gene encodes CDR1 LGHNA and CDR2 YNFKEQ. The DNA for the CDR3 is TGTGCCAGCAGCCAAGAGACTAGCGAGTACAATGAGCAGTTCTTC. Amino acids: CASSQETSEYNEQFF.

Many counts were recorded for this clonotype. The V and J genes are TRBV7-8 and TRBJ2-4; D might be TRBD1 (6 bases). The CDR3 runs 17 residues. Trimming shortened V by 5 bases and J by 0 bases, and 17 bases separated the two germline ends. CDR1 and CDR2 (germline): SGHVS, FQNEAQ. The CDR3 sequence: CASSGHRAIGAKNIQYF. For the CDR3, the DNA is TGTGCCAGCAGCGGACACAGGGCCATAGGAGCCAAAAACATTCAGTACTTC.

This clonotype was counted a few times. Here the CDR3 reads CASGPTPFF. As DNA, the CDR3 is TGTGCTAGTGGTCCTACCCCGTTCTTC. The chain couples TRBV12-5 to TRBJ2-1; D is ambiguous. The CDR3 runs to 9 residues. V was trimmed by 5 bases and J by 15 bases, leaving 8 bases between them. Germline lookup yields CDR1 LGHNT and CDR2 FRNRAP.

This clonotype was observed a handful of times. The V gene is TRBV6-2 or TRBV6-3, the J gene TRBJ2-2, with 8 positions matching TRBD1. CDR1 MNHEY and CDR2 SVGEGT come from the germline V gene. The trim removed 4 bases at V and 6 bases at J, leaving 1 base unmatched. The CDR3 loop spans 13 amino acids. The CDR3 sequence is CASSLQGAGELFF. CDR3 nucleotides: TGTGCCAGCAGTTTACAGGGGGCCGGGGAGCTGTTTTTT.

This clonotype is a singleton in its sample. The genes are TRBV29-1 and TRBJ2-7; D may correspond to TRBD1 or TRBD2 (5 bases each). V lost 6 bases and J 5 bases, leaving 17 bases between the germline ends. Germline lookup yields CDR1 SQVTM and CDR2 ANQGSEA. The CDR3 is 13 amino acids. CDR3 protein: CSVRDLRAHEQYF. Here the CDR3 DNA reads TGCAGCGTCCGGGACCTCCGGGCTCACGAGCAGTACTTC.

J is TRBJ1-6 and V is TRBV12-3 or TRBV12-4; 12 bases line up with TRBD1. Trimming took 4 bases from V and 9 from J; bases not matched to a gene: 10. CDR3 length: 17 amino acids. For the CDR3, the DNA is TGTGCCAGCAGTTCCCAATTCCGGGACAGGGGGCGTTCACCCCTCCACTTT. Translating gives CASSSQFRDRGRSPLHF.

This clonotype has a handful of counts. V usage is TRBV3-1 and J usage is TRBJ2-5; 8 positions match TRBD2. The CDR3 has 15 residues. Germline V gene data show CDR1 as LGHDT and CDR2 as YNNKEL (reference sequence). V lost 1 base and J lost 5; bases outside the gene matches: 6. CDR3 bases: TGTGCCAGCAGCCAAGGTGCAGCGGGAGACGAGACCCAGTACTTC. It translates to CASSQGAAGDETQYF.

The table lists this clonotype with a count of one. CDR3 amino acids: CASSRETEAFF. In nucleotides, the CDR3 is TGTGCCAGCAGCCGCGAGACTGAAGCTTTCTTT. The chain recombines TRBV3-1 with TRBJ1-1; no definite D call. The CDR3 has 11 amino acids. Deletions cut 4 bases from V and 5 bases from J, with 5 bases between. Per the germline V gene, CDR1 is LGHDT and CDR2 is YNNKEL (reference sequence).

This clonotype turned up a few times. This chain uses TRBV12-3 or TRBV12-4 with TRBJ2-2; TRBD2 might be the D (6 bases). There are 15 residues in the CDR3. V lost 4 bases to trimming and J lost 5 bases, with 14 bases between them. Here the CDR3 reads CASSWDSPGTGELFF. As DNA, the CDR3 is TGTGCCAGCAGTTGGGACTCCCCGGGGACCGGGGAGCTGTTTTTT.

Only a few counts were recorded for this clonotype. The chain links TRBV12-3 or TRBV12-4 to TRBJ1-2, with D possibly TRBD1 on 6 matching bases. The CDR3 has 14 residues. V gave up 1 base and J gave up 6 bases, with 12 bases separating them. In DNA form, the CDR3 reads TGTGCCAGCAGTTTAGGGGGGGCAGGAAATGGCTACACCTTC. Protein: CASSLGGAGNGYTF.

The V and J genes are TRBV29-1 and TRBJ2-3; the D gene is possibly TRBD1 (5 bases). The CDR3 is 12 amino acids. Trimming took off 4 bases at V and 6 bases at J, with 11 bases between the two ends. Germline V gives CDR1 SQVTM, CDR2 ANQGSEA. The chain's CDR3 is CSVVPGRDTQYF. As DNA, the CDR3 is TGCAGCGTTGTTCCAGGGCGGGATACGCAGTATTTT.

This clonotype was found a few times. The CDR3 is CASSLQSSGTSTDTQYF. DNA for the CDR3: TGTGCCAGCAGCTTACAGTCTAGCGGGACTAGCACAGATACGCAGTATTTT. This chain connects TRBV11-2 to TRBJ2-3; 9 positions match TRBD2. Germline V gives CDR1 SGHAT, CDR2 FQNNGV. The V gene end was trimmed by 2 bases and the J gene end by 0 bases; junction bases not matched to a gene: 6. There are 17 residues in the CDR3.

This clonotype was counted a few times. The V and J genes are TRBV29-1 and TRBJ2-7; D remains unclear. Germline CDR1 reads SQVTM; CDR2 reads ANQGSEA. Deletions cut 4 bases from V and 1 base from J, with 8 bases between. This CDR3 has 12 residues. The CDR3 sequence: CSVGSQSYEQYF. CDR3 DNA sequence: TGCAGCGTTGGCTCCCAATCCTACGAGCAGTACTTC.

This clonotype was picked up a small number of times. The chain combines TRBV20-1 with TRBJ1-4; D is unresolved. The V end was cut by 1 base, the J end by 4 bases, with 16 bases between. Per the germline V gene, CDR1 is DFQATT and CDR2 is SNEGSKA (reference sequence). The CDR3 runs to 16 residues. In nucleotides, the CDR3 is TGCAGTGCTAGAGGCCCCGAGGCAGCCATTAATGAAAAACTGTTTTTT. As protein: CSARGPEAAINEKLFF.

This clonotype turned up a few times. The chain couples TRBV4-3 to TRBJ2-1; D is tentatively TRBD1 or TRBD2 (6 bases each). This CDR3 contains 14 residues. V lost 0 bases and J lost 4, with 7 bases in between. Germline V gene sequence: CDR1 LGHNA, CDR2 YSLEER. The CDR3 region is CASSQEGGYNEQFF. CDR3 nucleotide sequence: TGCGCCAGCAGCCAAGAAGGGGGGTACAATGAGCAGTTCTTC.

This clonotype was recorded many times. The chain carries TRBV5-1 and TRBJ2-1; weak D call: TRBD1 (6 bases). CDR3 length equals 19 residues. V was shortened by 3 bases and J by 0 bases, with 22 bases between the two germline ends. Germline V lookup: CDR1 SGHRS, CDR2 YFSETQ. The CDR3 sequence: CASSYQGQVGAVSYNEQFF. CDR3 DNA: TGCGCCAGCAGCTACCAGGGGCAGGTCGGAGCCGTCTCCTACAATGAGCAGTTCTTC.

The chain uses TRBV6-1 and TRBJ2-1; D perhaps matches TRBD2 (7 bases). The germline V gene encodes CDR1 MNHNS and CDR2 SASEGT. V was cut by 6 bases and J by 3 bases, with 18 bases left in between. The CDR3 covers 16 residues. This CDR3 reads CASSARGGGFYNEQFF. The CDR3 DNA reads as TGTGCCAGCAGCGCGAGGGGGGGAGGATTCTACAATGAGCAGTTCTTC.

This clonotype was picked up a small number of times. V gene TRBV2 combines with J gene TRBJ2-3; TRBD2 matches at 11 bases. This CDR3 is built from 13 residues. V shed 6 bases and J 14 bases; nucleotides not matched to a gene: 10. Germline V CDR1 and CDR2: SNHLY, FYNNEI. CDR3 DNA sequence: TGTGCCAGCAGAGTCCTACTAGCGGGAGAGCTGTATTTT. It translates to CASRVLLAGELYF.

This clonotype was counted a few times. V is TRBV30 and J is TRBJ1-1; tentatively, D is TRBD1 (5 bases). Germline loops: CDR1 GTSNPN, CDR2 SVGIG (reference sequence). This CDR3 contains 13 residues. Deletions cut 1 base from V and 8 bases from J, with 14 bases between. The CDR3 sequence: CAWSGGTTWEAFF. The CDR3 region has the DNA TGTGCCTGGAGTGGGGGCACAACATGGGAAGCTTTCTTT.

In this sample, this clonotype turned up many times. V and J are TRBV14 and TRBJ2-5; 8 bases are shared with TRBD2. Germline CDR1 and CDR2: SGHDN and FVKESK. V dropped 2 bases and J dropped 5; count of bases not matched to a gene: 7. This CDR3 region has 15 residues. The CDR3 is CASSQIAGMTETQYF. The CDR3 bases are TGTGCCAGCAGCCAAATAGCGGGGATGACGGAGACCCAGTACTTC. The full variable domain, its missing parts supplied by reference TRBV14 and TRBJ2-5, is EAGVTQFPSHSVIEKGQTVTLRCDPISGHDNLYWYRRVMGKEIKFLLHFVKESKQDESGMPNNRFLAERTGGTYSTLKVQPAELEDSGVYFCASSQIAGMTETQYFGPGTRLLVL.

This clonotype has more than one count but fewer than ten. At one boundary the junction diverges from the germline segment, which might be a read error. CDR3 sequence: CSARGPGDEKLFF. The CDR3 nucleotides read TGCAGTGCAAGAGGTCCTGGGGATGAAAAACTGTTTTTT. The gene calls are TRBV20-1 and TRBJ1-4; D gene uncertain. The CDR3 length is 13 residues. Germline V lookup: CDR1 DFQATT, CDR2 SNEGSKA (reference sequence).

This clonotype was recorded at least ten times. The chain recombines TRBV4-1 with TRBJ1-2; no clear D. CDR1 MGHRA and CDR2 YSYEKL come from the germline V gene. The CDR3 covers 13 residues. V was shortened by 1 base and J by 7 bases, with 10 bases between the two germline ends. The CDR3 bases are TGCGCCAGCAGCCAAGTCGGGAAAATTGGCTACACCTTC. It yields the protein CASSQVGKIGYTF.

The sample holds a few counts of this clonotype. This chain connects TRBV20-1 to TRBJ2-7; D is possibly TRBD2 (5 bases). CDR1 DFQATT and CDR2 SNEGSKA come from the germline V gene (reference sequence). The CDR3 has 13 residues. Trimming cost V 1 base and J 4 bases, with 11 bases left between them. The CDR3 DNA reads TGCAGTGCTAGAGCGGGGAACCCATACGAGCAGTACTTC. This gives the protein CSARAGNPYEQYF.

This chain links TRBV28 with TRBJ2-2; D uncertain. This CDR3 is 14 amino acids long. The V gene lost 2 bases and the J gene lost 5 bases, with 9 bases spanning the gap. Germline V gene data show CDR1 as MDHEN and CDR2 as SYDVKM. The CDR3 DNA reads TGTGCCAGCAGTTTAACAGATCCGACCGGGGAGCTGTTTTTT. Amino acids: CASSLTDPTGELFF.